These T cell receptor beta chains were read from a single sample in a study of blood T cell repertoires in COVID-19. Here immunoSEQ multiplex PCR was the method, and the copy in TCRdb shows in-frame clones only, minus some. This sample has fewer than 250,000 clones; about nine tenths occur once, and the top ten carry 2% to 2.5%. Source material: peripheral blood. The receptors come from a woman in her fifties or sixties with acute or convalescent COVID-19. Both conserved end residues are part of each CDR3. The D gene is left open where the match is weak. Size is omitted from some rows. Given values are once, few, many or a class for expanded clones.

size	D	V	J	CDR3	DNA
-	TRBD2	TRBV7-9	TRBJ2-2	CASTTIRIAGNTGELFF	TGTGCCAGCACCACGATTCGAATAGCGGGGAACACCGGGGAGCTGTTTTTT
-	TRBD2	TRBV6-2/TRBV6-3	TRBJ2-3	CASSPYLAGVFSDTQYF	TGTGCCAGCAGTCCATATCTAGCGGGGGTATTTTCAGATACGCAGTATTTT
once	TRBD2	TRBV7-2	TRBJ2-1	CASSLTNPGTSGNNEQFF	TGTGCCAGCAGCCTAACTAACCCCGGGACTAGCGGTAACAATGAGCAGTTCTTC
-	-	TRBV7-9	TRBJ1-1	CASGERGTEAFF	TGTGCCAGCGGGGAACGGGGGACTGAAGCTTTCTTT
-	-	TRBV29-1	TRBJ2-5	CSVEAGQETQYF	TGCAGCGTTGAAGCAGGCCAGGAGACCCAGTACTTC
-	TRBD1	TRBV6-5	TRBJ1-6	CASSSGTGAPLHF	TGTGCCAGCAGTTCCGGGACAGGAGCACCCCTCCACTTT
-	TRBD1	TRBV5-6	TRBJ1-6	CASSLAKGADSYNSPLHF	TGTGCCAGCAGCTTGGCCAAGGGGGCCGACTCCTATAATTCACCCCTCCACTTT
-	-	TRBV12-3/TRBV12-4	TRBJ2-7	CASRPGLTDEQYF	TGTGCCAGCAGACCCGGACTGACGGACGAGCAGTACTTC
-	-	TRBV7-8	TRBJ2-1	CASSAGRDFEQFF	TGTGCCAGCAGCGCGGGAAGAGATTTTGAGCAGTTCTTC
-	TRBD1	TRBV24-1	TRBJ2-2	CATTGAYNTGELFF	TGTGCCACTACAGGGGCCTACAACACCGGGGAGCTGTTTTTT
once	TRBD1	TRBV3-1/TRBV3-2	TRBJ2-2	CASSHEGQGNTGELFF	TGTGCCAGCAGCCATGAGGGACAGGGGAACACCGGGGAGCTGTTTTTT
-	-	TRBV12-3/TRBV12-4	TRBJ2-7	CASSGQESGEQYF	TGTGCCAGCAGCGGACAAGAGTCCGGGGAGCAGTACTTC
-	-	TRBV19	TRBJ1-2	CASSIPEVGYTF	TGTGCCAGTAGTATCCCCGAGGTTGGCTACACCTTC
-	TRBD1	TRBV9	TRBJ2-7	CASSVATGQAEQYF	TGTGCCAGCAGCGTAGCGACAGGGCAAGCCGAGCAGTACTTC
once	TRBD1	TRBV24-1	TRBJ2-1	CATSGATGQFYNEQFF	TGTGCCACCAGTGGGGCAACGGGACAGTTCTACAATGAGCAGTTCTTC
once	-	TRBV15	TRBJ1-5	CATSTRREPNQPQHF	TGTGCCACCAGCACGAGGAGGGAGCCCAATCAGCCCCAGCATTTT
few	-	TRBV7-9	TRBJ2-7	CASSFARTGYYEQYF	TGTGCCAGCAGCTTCGCCAGAACAGGGTACTACGAGCAGTACTTC
-	TRBD1	TRBV29-1	TRBJ2-3	CSVEAGTGDSGQYF	TGCAGCGTTGAGGCCGGGACAGGGGACTCGGGGCAGTATTTT
-	TRBD1	TRBV5-1	TRBJ2-7	CASSSSGTGVYEQYF	TGCGCCAGCAGCTCATCCGGGACAGGGGTTTACGAGCAGTACTTC
-	TRBD1	TRBV6-5	TRBJ1-5	CASKTGGLDNQPQHF	TGTGCCAGCAAAACAGGGGGCCTCGACAATCAGCCCCAGCATTTT
-	TRBD1	TRBV9	TRBJ2-3	CASSVGDRGVTDTQYF	TGTGCCAGCAGCGTAGGGGACAGGGGGGTAACAGATACGCAGTATTTT
-	-	TRBV6-2/TRBV6-3	TRBJ2-6	CASSSESDGGWANVLTF	TGTGCCAGCAGTTCCGAATCGGACGGGGGTTGGGCCAACGTCCTGACTTTC